This note documents a single TCR beta chain sequence. Here immunoSEQ multiplex PCR was the method, and the copy in TCRdb shows in-frame clones only, minus some. The sample contains roughly 250,000 clones, approximately 85% of which appear only once. These data come from a study of blood T cell repertoires in COVID-19. About the research overall: The United States, Italy and Spain provided the acute and convalescent COVID-19 samples. Nucleic acid was either cDNA or gDNA, and it came from T cells, B-cell-depleted T cells, or PBMCs.

Germline CDR1 reads MRHNA; CDR2 reads SNTAGT. The trim removed 3 bases at V and 2 bases at J, leaving 4 bases unmatched. CDR3 length: 16 amino acids. Those enrolled, adults aged roughly 18 to 100 years, came from some 23 US areas. Sequences were obtained from PBMCs or T cells enriched from blood (not recorded which). The chain recombines TRBV6-4 with TRBJ2-1; 10 bases map to TRBD2. This receptor was obtained from a woman aged 45-59 years who had recovered from COVID-19. The CDR3 protein is CASSELSGRPYNEQFF. Written as DNA, the CDR3 is TGTGCCAGCAGTGAACTTAGCGGGAGGCCCTACAATGAGCAGTTCTTC.